These T cell receptor beta chains were read from a single sample in a study of T cells in Graves' hyperthyroidism and ophthalmopathy. TCRdb itself ran the multiplex PCR reads through MiXCR, one entry per CDR3 protein. The data contain 690,000 or so distinct CDR3 sequences, around 20% of them singletons. The sequenced sample consisted of blood. All receptors derive from a woman aged 45-60 years with Graves' hyperthyroidism that later progressed to Graves' ophthalmopathy. Each CDR3 is given with its conserved first and last residue. Each record gives: V gene, clone size, D gene, J gene, CDR3 DNA, CDR3 protein. D genes are given only for firm matches. A row's size may be missing; if present it is once, few, many or a size class.

>TRBV4-1|.|.|TRBJ1-2
TGCGCCAGCAGCCACCCTGGGGGTGGGTGGAGGGGCTACACCTTC
CASSHPGGGWRGYTF
>TRBV30|many|TRBD2|TRBJ2-7
TGTGCCTGGAGTCCCAGGGAGGGCGAGCAGTACTTC
CAWSPREGEQYF
>TRBV11-2|many|TRBD1|TRBJ2-2
TGTGCCAGCAAGCCGACAGGGCGGATTCCTAACACCGGGGAGCTGTTTTTT
CASKPTGRIPNTGELFF
>TRBV29-1|few|TRBD2|TRBJ2-1
TGCAGCGTTGTCCCCCCAGTTAGCGGGGGGGTCGAGCTCGGCAATGAGCAGTTCTTC
CSVVPPVSGGVELGNEQFF
>TRBV11-2|many|TRBD2|TRBJ2-1
TGTGCCAGCAGCTTAGCTAGCGGTTCTGCCTCGGATGAGCAGTTCTTC
CASSLASGSASDEQFF
>TRBV7-9|.|.|TRBJ1-5
TGTGCCAGCAGCACCTCTGGGGGGGAGCCCCAGCATTTT
CASSTSGGEPQHF
>TRBV12-3/TRBV12-4|many|.|TRBJ2-2
TGTGCCAGCAGTAAAGGTGTCGGGGAGCTGTTTTTT
CASSKGVGELFF
>TRBV12-3/TRBV12-4|many|.|TRBJ1-1
TGTGCCAGCAGTTTTCTTACGGGGGGAACGAGGGTGAACACTGAAGCTTTCTTT
CASSFLTGGTRVNTEAFF
>TRBV6-5|.|TRBD1|TRBJ1-1
TGTGCCAGCAGTTACGGTACAGGGACAGGCACTGAAGCTTTCTTT
CASSYGTGTGTEAFF
>TRBV5-1|.|.|TRBJ1-2
TGCGCCAGCAGCTTGCACGGCAACTATGGCTACGCCTTC
CASSLHGNYGYAF
>TRBV6-1|.|.|TRBJ1-6
TGTGCCAGCAGTGAAGTGCGGGGCAATTCACCCCTCCACTTT
CASSEVRGNSPLHF
>TRBV14|.|.|TRBJ2-4
TGTGCCAGCAGCCAAGTTCTGAACATTCAGTACTTC
CASSQVLNIQYF
>TRBV7-9|.|.|TRBJ1-4
TGTGCCAGCAGCCCCCTGGCGAGGGGTGAAAAACTGTTTTTT
CASSPLARGEKLFF
>TRBV12-3/TRBV12-4|many|TRBD1|TRBJ1-5
TGTGCCAGCAGTTCGCCGGGACAGGGCCCTAGCAATCAGCCCCAGCATTTT
CASSSPGQGPSNQPQHF
>TRBV12-3/TRBV12-4|.|TRBD1|TRBJ1-5
TGTGCCAGCACCCCGGGACAGACTAGAAATCAGCCCCAGCATTTT
CASTPGQTRNQPQHF
>TRBV12-3/TRBV12-4|.|.|TRBJ1-2
TGTGCCAGCAGTTTTAACGTTAACTATGGCTACACCTTC
CASSFNVNYGYTF
>TRBV18|few|.|TRBJ2-2
TGTGCCAGCTCCGGGGGGCACCCGAACACCGGGGAGCTGTTTTTT
CASSGGHPNTGELFF
>TRBV27|few|.|TRBJ1-1
TGTGCCAGCAGCCGTGAGGAGGGCACTGAAGCTTTCTTT
CASSREEGTEAFF
>TRBV20-1|.|.|TRBJ1-3
TGCAGTTGTGGGGAGACCGTCTCTGGAAACACCATATATTTT
CSCGETVSGNTIYF
>TRBV2|many|TRBD1|TRBJ1-2
TGTGCCAGCAGTGAGAAGGGGATAGGGACAGTTAACTATGGCTACACCTTC
CASSEKGIGTVNYGYTF